This T cell receptor (beta chain) was captured by sequencing in a study of brain T cells in children with intractable seizures (dated by TCRdb to the early 2020s). Regarding the study in general: Resected brain tissue from 53 pediatric epilepsy surgery cases was first screened for immune gene transcripts using a NanoString immunology panel. About 70% of the 12 selected surgery cases also had pre-surgery blood sequenced, which left four cases with brain tissue only.

Study-wide findings and limitations: The patients' HCMV serostatus was not known, and viral specificity was inferred solely from CDR3 sequence similarity. Sequencing depth differed between pre- and post-surgery blood, so clones missing from the pre-surgery sample may reflect undersampling.

On this clone itself: This receptor's antigen is unknown. Base qualities were left out, and no much larger clone turns up one base away.

The immunoSEQ assay was applied to genomic DNA to generate the TCR beta chain sequences. As for the authors' bioinformatics: Any CDR3 sequence that did not begin with the conserved framework cysteine at position 104 was removed by hand. Clonality was calculated as one minus the normalized Shannon's Diversity Index, with values ranging from 0 (maximal diversity) to 1 (oligoclonal). Chi-squared comparison-of-proportions tests were used to check whether the frequency of the same CDR3 differed between samples, for example brain versus blood. Public clonotypes were found by searching immuneACCESS, and the VDJdb browser was used to assess similarity to known antiviral clonotypes. TCRdb limited this immuneACCESS table to in-frame rearrangements with V and J called. A share of clones is missing; checked studies link under half to unresolved V genes, and the rest is unexplained. V, J and clone size reflect that table, while D and trimming were determined from the DNA. The table for this sample lists about 340,000 clones; over 90% of them were counted only once. The ten top clones hold 5% to 7% of the sample.

V lost 1 base and J lost 6 bases; the stretch between them is 16 bases long. Including cysteine and phenylalanine, the CDR3 has 16 amino acids. Just CDR3 DNA is preserved here, 48 bases in frame from base 1. CDR1 MGHRA and CDR2 YSYEKL were looked up in the germline V gene. The intended sense of this specimen's time point label: blood from clinic visit 5 months post-surgery; TSC patient then seizure free. The surgery cases with the highest brain T cell transcript signatures were chosen for TCR beta chain sequencing of brain tissue, and also of blood when blood was available. Patients had been treated with at least one anti-epileptic drug before surgery. The TCR-sequenced patients were children whose drug-resistant epilepsy was caused by tuberous sclerosis complex, focal cortical dysplasia, Rasmussen encephalitis or hemimegalencephaly. The Monarch genomic DNA purification kit was used to extract bulk genomic DNA from unsorted brain tissue and whole blood.

Specimen: peripheral blood, collected approximately 5 months after surgery. The clonotype was recovered from a boy younger than two with tuberous sclerosis and intractable seizures. The sequence joins TRBV4-1 to TRBJ1-5; no D segment can be confidently identified. The DNA is as follows: TGCGCCAGCAGCCAAGGGATGCCCCTAGGAGCTCAGCCCCAGCATTTT. This is translated as CASSQGMPLGAQPQHF.